Below are 13 T cell receptor beta chains sequenced from a single sample in a study of cytomegalovirus exposure and HLA in healthy donors. Researchers ran the PCR with 60 Vbeta and 13 Jbeta primers. Clones were sequenced by immunoSEQ multiplex PCR, and TCRdb holds only the in-frame ones, with some missing. The sample lists under 200,000 clones, approximately 82% occurring once. What was sequenced was PBMCs. Receptors originate from a woman aged 18-29 years in good health and CMV-seronegative.

This chain uses TRBV29-1 with TRBJ2-1; 11 bases agree with TRBD2. Germline V gene lookup returns CDR1 SQVTM and CDR2 ANQGSEA. The CDR3 covers 13 residues. CDR3: CRANSGRADEQFF. Here the CDR3 DNA reads TGCAGGGCCAATAGCGGGAGGGCCGATGAGCAGTTCTTC.

The chain uses TRBV5-6 and TRBJ1-4; D might be TRBD1 (5 bases). The CDR3 is made up of 15 amino acids. Germline CDR1 SGHDT, CDR2 YYEEEE. V was clipped by 4 bases and J by 8 bases, with 18 bases between them. The CDR3: CASSRIGLEGEKLFF. The CDR3 DNA reads TGTGCCAGCAGCCGTATCGGACTGGAGGGGGAAAAACTGTTTTTT.

The chain combines TRBV28 with TRBJ1-5; D might be TRBD1 (6 bases). This CDR3 region has 14 residues. Germline V gives CDR1 MDHEN, CDR2 SYDVKM. Trimming left V 3 bases short and J 7 bases short, with 13 bases between. The CDR3 sequence: CASSFFNRVQPQHF. The CDR3 DNA reads as TGTGCCAGCAGTTTTTTTAACAGGGTGCAGCCCCAGCATTTT.

The chain uses TRBV28 and TRBJ1-2; tentative D call: TRBD1 (5 bases). The CDR3 runs 14 residues. CDR1 and CDR2 from the germline V gene are MDHEN and SYDVKM. Trimming pared 3 bases from V and 8 bases from J, leaving 16 bases between. CDR3 amino acids: CASSFSGPGRGYTF. The CDR3 bases are TGTGCCAGCAGTTTCAGTGGGCCAGGGAGGGGCTACACCTTC.

This clone was detected a few times. This sequence joins TRBV10-3 and TRBJ2-3; 8 bases map to TRBD2. Germline CDR1 and CDR2: ENHRY and SYGVKD. The CDR3 spans 14 residues. The junction had 3 bases not matched to a gene; V was cut back by 7 bases and J by 0 bases. Written as DNA, the CDR3 is TGTGCCATCAAGGCTAGCGGGAGCACAGATACGCAGTATTTT. Amino acid sequence: CAIKASGSTDTQYF.

This clone was detected only a few times. V gene TRBV6-6 combines with J gene TRBJ1-4, with 9 bases lining up with TRBD1. Trimming removed 6 bases from V and 0 bases from J; junction bases left unmatched: 5. The CDR3 is 16 amino acids. Germline lookup yields CDR1 MNHNY and CDR2 SVGAGI (reference sequence). CDR3 DNA sequence: TGTGCCAGCAGCTCCGGACAGGGGACAACTAATGAAAAACTGTTTTTT. Amino acid sequence: CASSSGQGTTNEKLFF.

This rearrangement joins TRBV4-2 to TRBJ2-3, with 9 bases that match TRBD2. After removal of 6 bases from V and 3 bases from J, the junction contained 7 bases not matched to a gene. Germline assignment: CDR1 LGHNA and CDR2 YNFKEQ. This CDR3 has 15 amino acids. CDR3 coding DNA: TGTGCCAGCAGTTACCAGCGGGAGGTTACAGATACGCAGTATTTT. Protein sequence: CASSYQREVTDTQYF.

For this clone: Germline and junction disagree at one end, which may indicate a read error. This chain joins TRBV7-9 and TRBJ2-3, with 7 bases identical to TRBD1. The CDR3 runs to 15 residues. CDR1 and CDR2 from the germline V gene are SEHNR and FQNEAQ (reference sequence). The CDR3 bases are TGTTCCAGCAGCCAACAGGGGATAGGCACAGATACGCAGTATTTT. This sequence encodes CSSSQQGIGTDTQYF.

The chain is built from TRBV19 and TRBJ2-3; tentative D call: TRBD2 (6 bases). The CDR3 has 14 amino acids. Trimming pared 6 bases from V and 6 bases from J, leaving 16 bases between. Germline V CDR1 and CDR2: LNHDA, SQIVND (reference sequence). The CDR3 region has the DNA TGTGCCAGTAGCCTGGGGGGTTCTTCGGATACGCAGTATTTT. The encoded protein is CASSLGGSSDTQYF.

This clone was detected a few times. The chain couples TRBV2 to TRBJ2-1, with D possibly matching TRBD2 (5 bases). The V and J ends lost 4 bases and 9 bases respectively, with 13 bases between them. Germline values: CDR1 SNHLY, CDR2 FYNNEI. The CDR3 loop spans 13 amino acids. Here the CDR3 reads CASSGLSSPEQFF. CDR3 coding DNA: TGTGCCAGCAGTGGACTATCTTCCCCTGAGCAGTTCTTC.

This clone was seen only once. The chain links TRBV27 to TRBJ1-2, with 7 bases aligning to TRBD1. Germline V gene sequence: CDR1 MNHEY, CDR2 SMNVEV (reference sequence). The CDR3 sequence is 15 residues long. With V trimmed by 4 bases and J by 8 bases, 13 bases remained unmatched. DNA for the CDR3: TGTGCCAGCAGTTCCTACAGGGGCCGCGCGGCAGGCTACACCTTC. It codes for CASSSYRGRAAGYTF.

The genes are TRBV11-2 and TRBJ2-1; TRBD2 matches at 8 bases. Germline-derived CDR1 and CDR2 are SGHAT and FQNNGV. The CDR3 consists of 19 residues. V gave up 5 bases and J gave up 0 bases; unmatched junction bases: 15. The CDR3 loop reads CASSTTLAEAPSSYNEQFF. The CDR3 nucleotides are TGTGCCAGCAGCACCACACTAGCGGAAGCCCCTAGCTCCTACAATGAGCAGTTCTTC.

As for this clone: One end of the junction does not line up with germline, which may come from a read error. Other DNA sequences in the sample encode the same CDR3. The CDR3 here is CASSVAGVSTGRDTGELFF. Here the CDR3 DNA reads TGTGCCAGCAGCGTAGCCGGGGTCAGCACAGGGCGCGACACCGGGGAGCTATTTTTT. The chain uses TRBV9 and TRBJ2-2, with a tentative D call TRBD1 (6 bases). The CDR3 runs 19 residues. From germline, CDR1 is SGDLS and CDR2 YYNGEE.